This T cell receptor (beta chain) is drawn from a study of blood T cell repertoires in COVID-19. Background on the study: Sources were T cells, B-cell-depleted T cells, or PBMCs; the material itself was cDNA or gDNA.

Per the study methods: By means of reference gene primer amplification, nucleated cell counts were estimated. Libraries were prepared by immunoSEQ multiplex PCR; TCRdb keeps only in-frame clonotypes and omits some of them. V and J calls and clone size follow that table, whereas D and trimming were derived from the DNA. This sample has tens of thousands of clones, with about 92% found just once. Sample: peripheral blood. The sequence came from a male donor with active COVID-19.

The CDR3 region is CASSQGGGSRGNEQFF. The CDR3 DNA follows: TGCGCCAGCAGCCAAGGGGGGGGGTCCCGAGGGAATGAGCAGTTCTTC. The V call is TRBV4-3, the J call TRBJ2-1, with 7 bases matching TRBD2. Losses at the gene ends were 1 base for V and 7 bases for J; bases not matched to a gene: 10. The CDR3 covers 16 residues. CDR1 and CDR2 (germline): LGHNA, YSLEER.